This T cell receptor (beta chain) was sequenced in a study of blood T cell repertoires in COVID-19. Overall study context: Sites in the United States, Italy and Spain provided acute and convalescent COVID-19 samples. In each case, the material was cDNA or gDNA derived from T cells, B-cell-depleted T cells, or PBMCs.

As processed by the authors: Reference gene primer amplification yielded estimated nucleated cell counts. The method was immunoSEQ multiplex PCR; TCRdb's version includes in-frame clones alone and lacks a portion of them. V, J and clone size are taken as reported in that table, and D and trimming were inferred from the DNA itself. The sample comprises around 150,000 clones, approximately 81% of which are singletons, and approximately 8.7% rests with the top ten. This clone was picked up one time. Looked up from germline, CDR1 is MNHEY and CDR2 is SVGAGI. This CDR3 has 14 amino acids. The V end lost 6 bases, the J end lost 3 bases, and 14 bases lay between the germline ends.

The source of this sequence is a woman in her fifties or sixties with active or convalescent COVID-19. Sequencing input: peripheral blood. V and J are TRBV6-5 and TRBJ1-1; D is possibly TRBD1 (6 bases). The DNA of the CDR3 is TGTGCCAGCAGCCCCCTAGGGGGTGACACTGAAGCTTTCTTT. It codes for CASSPLGGDTEAFF.